This passage covers 25 T cell receptor beta chains from one sample sequenced in a study of blood T cells in healthy people across ages. Next came a second PCR, run for roughly 7 to 12 cycles, which used a sample-barcoded 5' primer along with a J-beta primer mix. A single record per CDR3 protein comes from TCRdb applying MiXCR to the 5' RACE reads. Of about 1 million distinct CDR3 sequences in the sample, more than 35% are singletons; the top ten hold 18%. The sample consisted of blood. All receptors derive from a woman between 55 and 75 years old in good health.

V and J are TRBV2 and TRBJ2-7, with TRBD2 matching over 10 bases. Germline CDR1 and CDR2: SNHLY and FYNNEI. J gave up 7 bases and V 6 bases, and 9 bases lay outside the gene matches. This CDR3 has 14 amino acids. For the CDR3, the DNA is TGTGCCAGCAGCATACTAGCGGGAAACAATGAGCAGTACTTC. Translated: CASSILAGNNEQYF. Together with reference TRBV2 and TRBJ2-7, the CDR3 gives the full variable domain: EPEVTQTPSHQVTQMGQEVILRCVPISNHLYFYWYRQILGQKVEFLVSFYNNEISEKSEIFDDQFSVERPDGSNFTLKIRSTKLEDSAMYFCASSILAGNNEQYFGPGTRLTVT.

This rearrangement joins TRBV29-1 to TRBJ2-5, with D tentatively TRBD2 (5 bases). CDR1 and CDR2 (germline): SQVTM, ANQGSEA. There are 12 residues in the CDR3. V was trimmed by 1 base and J by 5 bases, leaving 8 bases between them. The DNA of the CDR3 is TGCAGCGTTGAAGGGCGGAGGGAGACCCAGTACTTC. Translation gives CSVEGRRETQYF. Full variable domain (remainder filled in from reference TRBV29-1 and TRBJ2-5): SAVISQKPSRDICQRGTSLTIQCQVDSQVTMMFWYRQQPGQSLTLIATANQGSEATYESGFVIDKFPISRPNLTFSTLTVSNMSPEDSSIYLCSVEGRRETQYFGPGTRLLVL.

The chain is built from TRBV27 and TRBJ2-7, with D perhaps given as TRBD1 or TRBD2 (5 bases each). This CDR3 spans 16 amino acids. Germline CDR1 and CDR2: MNHEY and SMNVEV (reference sequence). V was shortened by 5 bases and J by 3 bases, with 20 bases between the two germline ends. The CDR3 sequence: CASSRDLETRVYEQYF. Written as DNA, the CDR3 is TGTGCCAGCAGTCGGGACCTGGAGACCCGGGTCTACGAGCAGTACTTC.

This clonotype was seen repeatedly, ten times or more. This rearrangement joins TRBV7-9 to TRBJ1-2; TRBD1 matches 7 bases. The CDR3 loop spans 13 amino acids. Germline V gene data show CDR1 as SEHNR and CDR2 as FQNEAQ (reference sequence). With V trimmed by 5 bases and J by 2 bases, 2 bases remained unmatched. This CDR3 is CASSRDRNYGYTF. As DNA, the CDR3 is TGTGCCAGCAGCCGGGACAGAAACTATGGCTACACCTTC.

This clonotype turned up a few times. The chain couples TRBV29-1 to TRBJ1-5; the D is unclear. There are 13 residues in the CDR3. Germline V CDR1 and CDR2: SQVTM, ANQGSEA. The V and J ends lost 3 bases and 1 base respectively, with 7 bases between them. Here the CDR3 reads CSVDLGSNQPQHF. The CDR3 region has the DNA TGCAGCGTTGACCTCGGCAGCAATCAGCCCCAGCATTTT.

This clonotype appeared a single time. The V gene is TRBV20-1, the J gene TRBJ2-2; 9 bases are a match to TRBD2. Germline CDR1 and CDR2: DFQATT and SNEGSKA (reference sequence). The V gene end was trimmed by 4 bases and the J gene end by 0 bases; junction bases not matched to a gene: 0. This CDR3 contains 14 residues. This chain's CDR3 is CSAKRGANTGELFF. In nucleotides, the CDR3 is TGCAGTGCTAAGCGGGGGGCGAACACCGGGGAGCTGTTTTTT.

The chain employs TRBV5-6 and TRBJ2-7, with TRBD2 matching over 11 bases. This CDR3 is built from 15 residues. The germline gives CDR1 SGHDT, CDR2 YYEEEE. The J segment lost 7 bases and the V segment lost 3 bases, leaving 9 bases of the junction unmatched. CDR3 residues: CASSSGLAEYNEQYF. In DNA, the CDR3 is TGTGCCAGCAGCTCGGGACTAGCGGAGTACAATGAGCAGTACTTC.

The chain uses TRBV6-5 and TRBJ2-5; 7 bases are a match to TRBD2. Looked up from germline, CDR1 is MNHEY and CDR2 is SVGAGI. V was clipped by 0 bases and J by 0 bases; unmatched bases: 10. The CDR3 has 18 amino acids. Written as DNA, the CDR3 is TGTGCCAGCAGTTACTCGATACTAGCGCAAACTTACCAAGAGACCCAGTACTTC. The encoded protein is CASSYSILAQTYQETQYF.

J is TRBJ2-7 and V is TRBV19, with a tentative D call TRBD2 (6 bases). This CDR3 region has 13 residues. CDR1 is LNHDA, CDR2 SQIVND, per germline (reference sequence). V was pared by 6 bases and J by 5 bases, with 14 bases between. Here the CDR3 DNA reads TGTGCCAGTAGGCGCCCGGGGAGGAACGAGCAGTACTTC. Residues: CASRRPGRNEQYF. Together with reference TRBV19 and TRBJ2-7, the CDR3 gives the full variable domain: DGGITQSPKYLFRKEGQNVTLSCEQNLNHDAMYWYRQDPGQGLRLIYYSQIVNDFQKGDIAEGYSVSREKKESFPLTVTSAQKNPTAFYLCASRRPGRNEQYFGPGTRLTVT.

The chain employs TRBV6-5 and TRBJ2-3; 9 positions match TRBD2. CDR3 length: 15 amino acids. Unmatched junction bases numbered 8, after V lost 6 bases and J lost 4 bases. Germline V gene sequence: CDR1 MNHEY, CDR2 SVGAGI. The CDR3, as DNA: TGTGCCAGCAGCATTAGCGGGAGCCCCCCAGATACGCAGTATTTT. This encodes CASSISGSPPDTQYF.

This clonotype was seen more than once but under ten times. This chain connects TRBV3-1 to TRBJ2-3; possibly TRBD1 or TRBD2 for D (5 bases each). The CDR3 extends over 15 amino acids. Per germline, CDR1 LGHDT and CDR2 YNNKEL (reference sequence). With 0 bases removed from V and 6 bases from J, the gap between germline ends came to 13 bases. The CDR3 bases are TGTGCCAGCAGCCAAGAACCCCACTGGGGGGATACGCAGTATTTT. Translated, it gives CASSQEPHWGDTQYF.

The V call is TRBV28, the J call TRBJ2-1; D remains unclear. The CDR3 totals 13 residues. From germline, CDR1 is MDHEN and CDR2 SYDVKM. Written as DNA, the CDR3 is TGTGTCATCTTGGGCCCCAACTACAATGAGCAGTTCTTC. This encodes CVILGPNYNEQFF.

This clonotype was counted a single time. The rearrangement uses TRBV20-1 and TRBJ2-3, with D maybe TRBD2 (7 bases). The CDR3 is made up of 14 amino acids. V dropped 6 bases and J dropped 8 bases, with 21 bases sitting between them. From germline, CDR1 is DFQATT and CDR2 SNEGSKA (reference sequence). For the CDR3, the DNA is TGCAGTGCCCCCTTGGGGGGGCCGGGAGTTACGCAGTATTTT. Translating gives CSAPLGGPGVTQYF.

The table lists this clonotype with many counts. The CDR3, as DNA: TGTGCCAGCGAGCGGGAGGCCTGGGATGAGCAGTTCTTC. Translation gives CASEREAWDEQFF. V and J are TRBV2 and TRBJ2-1; the match to TRBD2 covers 9 bases. Germline-derived CDR1 and CDR2 are SNHLY and FYNNEI. After removal of 8 bases from V and 8 bases from J, the junction contained 7 bases not matched to a gene. This CDR3 region has 13 residues.

The genes are TRBV7-3 and TRBJ2-5; D is perhaps TRBD2 (5 bases). Germline CDR1 reads SGHTA; CDR2 reads FQGTGA. V was trimmed by 2 bases and J by 11 bases, leaving 15 bases between them. The CDR3 spans 13 residues. For the CDR3, the DNA is TGTGCCAGCAGCTTAGGGCCCTCAAGGGAGCAGTACTTC. Protein: CASSLGPSREQYF. Using reference TRBV7-3 and TRBJ2-5 for the parts outside the CDR3, the full variable domain is GAGVSQTPSNKVTEKGKYVELRCDPISGHTALYWYRQSLGQGPEFLIYFQGTGAADDSGLPNDRFFAVRPEGSVSTLKIQRTERGDSAVYLCASSLGPSREQYFGPGTRLLVL.

The rearrangement uses TRBV7-2 and TRBJ2-1; TRBD2 agrees at 9 bases. The V and J ends lost 2 bases and 8 bases, in that order; junction bases with no gene match: 7. The CDR3 consists of 15 residues. The V gene's germline CDR1 is SGHTA and CDR2 FQGNSA. The chain's CDR3 is CASSLIAGAVDEQFF. DNA of the CDR3: TGTGCCAGCAGCTTAATAGCGGGAGCCGTGGATGAGCAGTTCTTC.

This clonotype has just a few counts. The chain couples TRBV11-2 to TRBJ1-1; D is ambiguous. This CDR3 has 14 amino acids. The germline gives CDR1 SGHAT, CDR2 FQNNGV. V lost 5 bases, J lost 1 base, and 11 bases lay in between. The CDR3 DNA sequence: TGTGCCAGCAGCCACCGGAGAACGAACACTGAAGCTTTCTTT. The encoded protein is CASSHRRTNTEAFF.

This clonotype appeared a few times. The gene calls are TRBV3-1 and TRBJ1-6; 7 nucleotides agree with TRBD1. CDR1 is LGHDT, CDR2 YNNKEL, per germline (reference sequence). The CDR3 runs 14 residues. J gave up 7 bases and V 4 bases, and 4 bases lay outside the gene matches. The CDR3 sequence: CASSRGQTNSPLHF. CDR3 DNA: TGTGCCAGCAGCCGGGGACAGACGAATTCACCCCTCCACTTT.

The CDR3 region is CATNELNEQFF. Written as DNA, the CDR3 is TGTGCCACAAACGAGCTCAATGAGCAGTTCTTC. The J gene is TRBJ2-1, the V gene TRBV10-3; D uncertain. The V and J ends lost 10 bases and 6 bases respectively, with 10 bases between them. This CDR3 contains 11 residues. Germline V gives CDR1 ENHRY, CDR2 SYGVKD.

The chain uses TRBV7-2 and TRBJ1-1; D is ambiguous. Germline V CDR1 and CDR2: SGHTA, FQGNSA. V shed 5 bases and J shed 4 bases, with 14 bases lying between them. This CDR3 region has 14 residues. As DNA, the CDR3 is TGTGCCAGCAGCCCCCACGTGCGGAGCACTGAAGCTTTCTTT. Its translation: CASSPHVRSTEAFF. Full variable domain (rest looked up from reference TRBV7-2 and TRBJ1-1): GAGVSQSPSNKVTEKGKDVELRCDPISGHTALYWYRQSLGQGLEFLIYFQGNSAPDKSGLPSDRFSAERTGGSVSTLTIQRTQQEDSAVYLCASSPHVRSTEAFFGQGTRLTVV.

V and J are TRBV5-1 and TRBJ1-2; D possibly corresponds to TRBD1 (5 bases). Germline assignment: CDR1 SGHRS and CDR2 YFSETQ. V gave up 2 bases and J gave up 8 bases, with 10 bases separating them. The CDR3 extends over 12 amino acids. CDR3 sequence: CASSLVGAGYTF. In DNA, the CDR3 is TGCGCCAGCAGCTTAGTAGGGGCCGGCTACACCTTC.

This clonotype was picked up a small number of times. The chain is built from TRBV12-3 or TRBV12-4 and TRBJ2-5; 9 positions agree with TRBD2. The trim removed 6 bases at V and 5 bases at J, leaving 10 bases unmatched. CDR3 length: 15 residues. The CDR3 region is CASSQVAGVFETQYF. CDR3 nucleotide sequence: TGTGCCAGCAGCCAGGTAGCGGGAGTGTTCGAGACCCAGTACTTC.

This clonotype was observed a few times. The chain joins TRBV5-1 to TRBJ2-1, with 10 bases that match TRBD2. The V gene end was trimmed by 0 bases and the J gene end by 8 bases; junction bases not matched to a gene: 5. This CDR3 has 15 amino acids. Germline CDR1 and CDR2: SGHRS and YFSETQ. In DNA, the CDR3 is TGCGCCAGCAGCTTGGATAGCGGGAGGTACGATGAGCAGTTCTTC. Amino acid sequence: CASSLDSGRYDEQFF.

This chain joins TRBV27 and TRBJ1-5; 9 nucleotides line up with TRBD1. The CDR3 totals 20 residues. Germline V gives CDR1 MNHEY, CDR2 SMNVEV (reference sequence). The J segment lost 1 base and the V segment lost 2 bases, leaving 15 bases of the junction unmatched. In DNA form, the CDR3 reads TGTGCCAGCAGTTTAAAAGGGGCGGCAGGGACAGGGAGGAGCAATCAGCCCCAGCATTTT. Its translation: CASSLKGAAGTGRSNQPQHF.

This clonotype was detected only a few times. The chain links TRBV2 to TRBJ2-6, with 7 bases that match TRBD1. The CDR3 length is 14 residues. The germline gives CDR1 SNHLY, CDR2 FYNNEI. The ends lost 10 bases at V and 2 bases at J; junction bases unmatched: 5. CDR3 sequence: CAIQQGPGANVLTF. For the CDR3, the DNA is TGTGCCATCCAACAGGGGCCTGGGGCCAACGTCCTGACTTTC.